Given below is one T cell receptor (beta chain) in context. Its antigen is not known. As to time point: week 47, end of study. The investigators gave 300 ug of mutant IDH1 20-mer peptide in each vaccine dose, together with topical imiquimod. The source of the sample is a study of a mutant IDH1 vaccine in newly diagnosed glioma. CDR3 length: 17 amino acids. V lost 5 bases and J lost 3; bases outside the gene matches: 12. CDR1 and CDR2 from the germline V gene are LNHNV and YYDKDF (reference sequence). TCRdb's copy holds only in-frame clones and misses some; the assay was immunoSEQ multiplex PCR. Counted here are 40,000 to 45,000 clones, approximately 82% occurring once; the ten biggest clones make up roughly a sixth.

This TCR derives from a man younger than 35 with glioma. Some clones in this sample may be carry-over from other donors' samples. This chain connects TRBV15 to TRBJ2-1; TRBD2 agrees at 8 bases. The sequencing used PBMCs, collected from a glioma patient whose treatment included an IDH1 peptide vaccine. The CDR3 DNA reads TGTGCCACCAGCGCCGACCTTACTAGCGGAGGCTACAATGAGCAGTTCTTC. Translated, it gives CATSADLTSGGYNEQFF.